This T cell receptor (beta chain) was profiled in a study of CD8 T cells in Susac syndrome. Germline trimming cut 5 bases from V and 1 base from J; bases unmatched to any gene: 18. Germline V gene lookup returns CDR1 SEHNR and CDR2 FQNEAQ (reference sequence). This CDR3 comprises 19 residues. The RNA, about 0.5 to 1 ug, was put through reverse transcription using random hexamers. TCRdb reprocessed the immunoSEQ multiplex PCR reads via MiXCR and lists one record per CDR3 protein. The sample has 80,000 to 90,000 distinct CDR3 sequences; 95% are singletons. Under recently defined diagnostic criteria, the patients with Susac syndrome qualified as having definite or probable disease. Whole-study findings and limits: The study recognized that the number of individuals in its TCR sequencing and HLA analysis was relatively small.

Note on this clonotype: The target antigen is unknown.

This receptor was identified in a human donor with Susac syndrome. The sample consisted of CD8+ T cells from PBMCs. The genes are TRBV7-9 and TRBJ2-3, with 7 bases aligning to TRBD1. CDR3 DNA sequence: TGTGCCAGCAGCGGACAGAGACTGGGACGGCAGGGGGGCACAGATACGCAGTATTTT. Translating gives CASSGQRLGRQGGTDTQYF.